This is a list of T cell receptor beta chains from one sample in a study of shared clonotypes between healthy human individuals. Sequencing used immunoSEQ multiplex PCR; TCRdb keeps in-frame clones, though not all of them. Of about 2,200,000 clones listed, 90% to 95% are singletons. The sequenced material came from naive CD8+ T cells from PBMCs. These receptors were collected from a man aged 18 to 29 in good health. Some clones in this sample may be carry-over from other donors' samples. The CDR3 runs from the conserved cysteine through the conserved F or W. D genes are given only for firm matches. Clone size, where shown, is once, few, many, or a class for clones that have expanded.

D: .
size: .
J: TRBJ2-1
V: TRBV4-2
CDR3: CASSQDGEGDPFGYNEQFF
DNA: TGTGCCAGCAGCCAAGATGGTGAGGGAGACCCATTTGGGTACAATGAGCAGTTCTTC

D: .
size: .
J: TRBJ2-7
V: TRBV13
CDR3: CASSTHGGREQYF
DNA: TGTGCCAGCAGCACCCACGGGGGACGCGAGCAATACTTC

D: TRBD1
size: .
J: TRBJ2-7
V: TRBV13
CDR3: CASSSTGGYEQYF
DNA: TGTGCCAGCAGCTCAACAGGGGGGTACGAGCAGTACTTC

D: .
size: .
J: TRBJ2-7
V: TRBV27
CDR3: CASSPLGQGYYEQYF
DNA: TGTGCCAGCAGTCCCCTTGGGCAGGGGTACTACGAGCAGTACTTC

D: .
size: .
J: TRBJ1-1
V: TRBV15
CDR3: CATTQDGLNTEAFF
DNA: TGTGCCACCACCCAGGACGGTTTGAACACTGAAGCTTTCTTT

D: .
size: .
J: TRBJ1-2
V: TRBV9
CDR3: CASSPFFDPGFDPYGYTF
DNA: TGTGCCAGCAGCCCTTTTTTCGACCCAGGGTTCGACCCGTATGGCTACACCTTC

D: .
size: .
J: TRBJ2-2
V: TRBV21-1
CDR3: CASSRAATFTGELFF
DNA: TGTGCCAGCAGCAGGGCGGCAACTTTTACCGGGGAGCTGTTTTTT

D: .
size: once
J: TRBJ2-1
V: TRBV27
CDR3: CASSPIEEYNEQFF
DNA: TGTGCCAGCAGTCCAATTGAGGAGTACAATGAGCAGTTCTTC

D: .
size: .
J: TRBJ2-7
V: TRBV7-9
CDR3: CASSPGGKIPPYEQYF
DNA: TGTGCCAGCAGCCCAGGAGGAAAGATCCCCCCCTACGAGCAGTACTTC

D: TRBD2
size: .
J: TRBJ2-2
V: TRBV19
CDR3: CASSILGGRASGTGELFF
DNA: TGTGCCAGTAGTATACTTGGAGGGAGGGCCTCGGGCACCGGGGAGCTGTTTTTT

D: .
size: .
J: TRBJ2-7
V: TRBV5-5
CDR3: CATKGTPAGYEQYF
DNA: TGTGCCACCAAAGGGACACCCGCGGGGTACGAGCAGTACTTC

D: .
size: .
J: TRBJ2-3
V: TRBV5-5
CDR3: CASRSRDLRTDTQYF
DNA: TGTGCCAGCAGGAGCCGGGACCTACGCACAGATACGCAGTATTTT

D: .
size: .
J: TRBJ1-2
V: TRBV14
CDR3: CASSQSRGGRDGYTF
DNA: TGTGCCAGCAGCCAGTCCCGGGGAGGCCGAGATGGCTACACCTTC

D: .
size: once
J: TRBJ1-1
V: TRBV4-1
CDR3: CASSQDVGWNTEAFF
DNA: TGCGCCAGCAGCCAAGATGTGGGGTGGAACACTGAAGCTTTCTTT

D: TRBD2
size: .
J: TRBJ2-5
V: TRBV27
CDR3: CASSPLAEETQYF
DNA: TGTGCCAGCAGTCCACTAGCGGAGGAGACCCAGTACTTC

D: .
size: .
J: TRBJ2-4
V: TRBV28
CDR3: CASSFSWDTQNIQYF
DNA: TGTGCCAGCAGTTTTTCCTGGGATACGCAAAACATTCAGTACTTC

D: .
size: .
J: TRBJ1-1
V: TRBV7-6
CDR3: CASSLDYGGSTEAFF
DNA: TGTGCCAGCAGCTTAGACTACGGGGGATCCACTGAAGCTTTCTTT

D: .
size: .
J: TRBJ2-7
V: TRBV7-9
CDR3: CASSLIVGLTGEQYF
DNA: TGTGCCAGCAGCTTAATCGTGGGTCTAACGGGTGAGCAGTACTTC

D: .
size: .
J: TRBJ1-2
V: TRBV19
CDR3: CAPAPQFKAAGYTF
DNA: TGTGCCCCCGCTCCCCAGTTTAAGGCGGCTGGCTACACCTTC

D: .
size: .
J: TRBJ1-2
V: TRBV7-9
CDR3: CASSPHSGTAYGYTF
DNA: TGTGCCAGCAGCCCCCACTCCGGGACGGCCTATGGCTACACCTTC

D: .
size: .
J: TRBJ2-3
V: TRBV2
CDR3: CASSPRASSTDTQYF
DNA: TGTGCCAGCAGCCCTCGGGCCAGTAGCACAGATACGCAGTATTTT

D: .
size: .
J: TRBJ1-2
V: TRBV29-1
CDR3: CSVPLLSYGYTF
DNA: TGCAGCGTCCCGCTGCTTTCCTATGGCTACACCTTC

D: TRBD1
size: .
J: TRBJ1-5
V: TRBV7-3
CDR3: CASIRRQGSNQPQHF
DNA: TGTGCCAGCATCCGCCGACAGGGAAGCAATCAGCCCCAGCATTTT

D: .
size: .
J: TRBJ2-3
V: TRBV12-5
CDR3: CASGASTEPDTQYF
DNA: TGTGCTAGTGGCGCTTCGACAGAGCCAGATACGCAGTATTTT

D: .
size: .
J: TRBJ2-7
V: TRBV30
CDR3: CAWSQTEGLFYEQYF
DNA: TGTGCCTGGAGTCAAACGGAGGGACTTTTCTACGAGCAGTACTTC

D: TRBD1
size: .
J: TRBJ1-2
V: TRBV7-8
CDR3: CASSSPGQGSGYTF
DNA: TGTGCCAGCAGCTCTCCCGGACAGGGAAGCGGCTACACCTTC

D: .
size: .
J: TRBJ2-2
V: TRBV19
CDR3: CASSITGFSGELFF
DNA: TGTGCCAGTAGTATCACAGGGTTTTCCGGGGAGCTGTTTTTT

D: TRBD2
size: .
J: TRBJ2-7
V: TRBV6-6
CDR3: CASSYRSGRAFEQYF
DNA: TGTGCCAGCAGTTACCGTAGCGGGAGGGCATTCGAGCAGTACTTC

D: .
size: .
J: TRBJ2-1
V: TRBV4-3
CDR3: CASSQDLTWGEQFF
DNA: TGCGCCAGCAGCCAAGATTTAACCTGGGGTGAGCAGTTCTTC